This TCR beta chain emerged from a study of T cell responses to AZD1222 COVID-19 vaccine. Across the study: Second doses that came at about 4 or about 12 weeks were put together.

Study observations and caveats: Dominant CD4 TCR responses targeted spike regions 160-218 and 743-854. The sample set comprised mostly white British donors with more females, and clonal diversity was possibly underestimated.

Regarding this clone: Its matching antigen is unknown.

The germline V and J ends were trimmed by 5 bases and 3 bases, with 10 bases remaining between them. The CDR3 runs to 14 residues. Looked up from germline, CDR1 is KGHDR and CDR2 is SFDVKD. TCRdb's table, derived via immunoSEQ multiplex PCR, lists solely in-frame clones and lacks some. The profile shows 110,000 to 150,000 clones, 70% to 90% of them singletons. The material was peripheral blood, obtained on day 0 of AZD1222 vaccination. The TCR was taken from an adult in good health. This chain joins TRBV24-1 and TRBJ1-5; D not certain. The CDR3 coding sequence is TGTGCCACCAGTGCAGGCAGGTTCAATCAGCCCCAGCATTTT. The encoded protein is CATSAGRFNQPQHF.